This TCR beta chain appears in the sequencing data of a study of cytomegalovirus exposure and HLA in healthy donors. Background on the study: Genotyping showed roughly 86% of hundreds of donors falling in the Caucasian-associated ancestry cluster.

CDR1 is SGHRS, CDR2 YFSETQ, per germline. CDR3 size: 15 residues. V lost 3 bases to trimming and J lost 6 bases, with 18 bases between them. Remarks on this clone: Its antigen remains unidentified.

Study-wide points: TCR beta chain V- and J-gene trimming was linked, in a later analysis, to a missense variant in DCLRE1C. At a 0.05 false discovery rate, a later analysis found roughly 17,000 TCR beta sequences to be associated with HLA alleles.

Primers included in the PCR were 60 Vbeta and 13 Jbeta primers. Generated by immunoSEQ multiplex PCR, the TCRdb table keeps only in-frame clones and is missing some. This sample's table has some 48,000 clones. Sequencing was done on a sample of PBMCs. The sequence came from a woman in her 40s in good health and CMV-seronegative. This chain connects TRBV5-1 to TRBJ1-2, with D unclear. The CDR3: CASSSGTAGDNGYTF. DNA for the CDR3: TGCGCCAGCAGCTCAGGTACAGCAGGCGACAATGGCTACACCTTC.